Detailed here is one T cell receptor beta chain. This sample stems from a study of blood T cell repertoires in COVID-19. The CDR3 runs 13 residues. CDR1 and CDR2 from the germline V gene are MGHRA and YSYEKL. Trimming stripped 0 bases from V and 6 bases from J, with 9 bases between. Under the authors' procedure: Amplification from reference gene primers served as the basis for estimated nucleated cell counts. Data came from immunoSEQ multiplex PCR; TCRdb stores just in-frame clones and leaves some out. That table supplies the V and J calls and clone size; D and trimming were determined from the DNA. The profile shows over 30,000 clones, around 75% of them singletons.

The chain links TRBV4-1 to TRBJ2-7, with a possible D match to TRBD2 (5 bases). The sequence came from a man older than 75 with active or convalescent COVID-19. Sequenced sample: peripheral blood. CDR3 nucleotide sequence: TGCGCCAGCAGCCAAGATTGGGGAGCCGAGCAGTACTTC. Residues: CASSQDWGAEQYF.